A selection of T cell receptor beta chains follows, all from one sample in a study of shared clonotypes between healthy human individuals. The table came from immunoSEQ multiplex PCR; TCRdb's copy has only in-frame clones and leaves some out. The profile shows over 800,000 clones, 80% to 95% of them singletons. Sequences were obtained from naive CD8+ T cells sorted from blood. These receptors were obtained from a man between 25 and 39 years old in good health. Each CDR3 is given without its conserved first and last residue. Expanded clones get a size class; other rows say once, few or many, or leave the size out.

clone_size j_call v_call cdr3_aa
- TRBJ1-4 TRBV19 ASSIGWKKADRDEKLF
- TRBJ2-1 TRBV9 ASSVELATVNEQF
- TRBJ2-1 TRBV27 ASSLVGSFYNEQF
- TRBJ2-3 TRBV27 ASTPGPRADTQY
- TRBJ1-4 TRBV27 ASSSPREVGEKLF
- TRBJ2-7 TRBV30 AWREAYEQY
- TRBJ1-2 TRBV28 ASSSRQGDRNYGYT
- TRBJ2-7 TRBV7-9 ASSLIGQGAEQY
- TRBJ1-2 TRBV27 ASRANYGYT
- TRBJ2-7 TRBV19 ASSIDREGPGYEQY
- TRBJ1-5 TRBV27 ASSLLPPGHQPQH
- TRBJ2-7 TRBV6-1 ASSPAGLEEQY
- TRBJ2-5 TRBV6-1 ASREGIGRTQETQY
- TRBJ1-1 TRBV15 ATSSTATEAF
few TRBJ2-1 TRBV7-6 ASSLTGTTVLEQF
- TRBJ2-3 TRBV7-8 ASSLGPGRADTQY
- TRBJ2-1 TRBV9 ASSVVASGTSSYNEQF
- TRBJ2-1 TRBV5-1 ASSLSRFEPNEQF
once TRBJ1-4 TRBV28 ASSFLLEGVVF
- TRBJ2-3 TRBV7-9 ASSWGADTQY
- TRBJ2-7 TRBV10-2 ASSGVTGGGGGKYKAYEQY
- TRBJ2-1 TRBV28 ASSLFPSGQF
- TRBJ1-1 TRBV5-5 ASSPTWGRTEAF
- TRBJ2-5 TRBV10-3 AISDRDRGREQETQY
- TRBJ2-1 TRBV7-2 ASSLVGAGGIREQF
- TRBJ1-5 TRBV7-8 ASSHRGVERQPQH
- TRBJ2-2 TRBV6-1 ASITGGWELF
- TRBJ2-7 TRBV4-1 ASSQPTSYEQY
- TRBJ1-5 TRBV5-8 ASSEEGRDQPQH
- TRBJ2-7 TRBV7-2 ASSLETGWGHYEQY
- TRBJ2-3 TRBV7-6 ASSSESLGQGADTQY
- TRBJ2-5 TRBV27 ASSLASGELDKTQY
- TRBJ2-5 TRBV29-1 SVALLVGTANQETQY
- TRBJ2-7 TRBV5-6 ASSPGAYEQY
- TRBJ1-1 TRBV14 ASSQDGGSTEAF
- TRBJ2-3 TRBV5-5 ASSHPGQGTDTQY
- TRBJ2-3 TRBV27 ASSYLLAGGLDTQY